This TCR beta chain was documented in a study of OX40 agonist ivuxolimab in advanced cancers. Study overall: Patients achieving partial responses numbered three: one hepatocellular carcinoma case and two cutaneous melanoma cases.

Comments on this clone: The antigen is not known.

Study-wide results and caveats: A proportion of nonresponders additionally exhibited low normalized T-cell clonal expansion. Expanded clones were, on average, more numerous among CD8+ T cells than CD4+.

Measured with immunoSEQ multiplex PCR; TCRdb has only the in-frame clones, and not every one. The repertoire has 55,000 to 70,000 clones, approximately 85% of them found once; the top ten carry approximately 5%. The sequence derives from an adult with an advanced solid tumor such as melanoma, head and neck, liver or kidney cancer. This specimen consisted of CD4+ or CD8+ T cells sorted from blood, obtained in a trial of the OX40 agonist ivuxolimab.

In DNA, the CDR3 is TGCGCCAGCACTTTATCGACAGGGGCCTACGAGCAGTACTTC. Protein sequence: CASTLSTGAYEQYF. The gene calls are TRBV5-1 and TRBJ2-7; 8 bases map to TRBD1. The germline gives CDR1 SGHRS, CDR2 YFSETQ. With 6 bases clipped from V and 2 bases from J, the junction kept 7 bases outside the gene matches. The CDR3 loop spans 14 amino acids.